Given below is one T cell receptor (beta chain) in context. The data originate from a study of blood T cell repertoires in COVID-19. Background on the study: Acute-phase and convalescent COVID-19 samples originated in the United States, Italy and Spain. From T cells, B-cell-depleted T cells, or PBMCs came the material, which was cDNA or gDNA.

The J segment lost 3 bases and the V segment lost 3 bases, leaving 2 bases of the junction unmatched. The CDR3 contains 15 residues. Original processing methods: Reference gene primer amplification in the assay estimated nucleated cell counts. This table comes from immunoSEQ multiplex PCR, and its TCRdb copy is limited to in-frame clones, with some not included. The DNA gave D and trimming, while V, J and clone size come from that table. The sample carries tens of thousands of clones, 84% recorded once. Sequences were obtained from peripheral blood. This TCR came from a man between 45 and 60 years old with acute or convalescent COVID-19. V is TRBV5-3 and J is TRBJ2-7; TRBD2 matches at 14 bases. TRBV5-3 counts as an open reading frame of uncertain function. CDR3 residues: CARSYGLAGGYEQYF. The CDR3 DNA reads TGTGCCAGAAGCTATGGACTAGCGGGAGGCTACGAGCAGTACTTC.